This TCR beta chain was captured in a study of human T cells and chemical hapten exposure. Study-level results: Higher patch test scores went with higher counts of PT1 expanded TCRs. Expanded TCRs formed significantly more large CDR3 similarity clusters than controls.

One entry per CDR3 protein results from TCRdb running MiXCR on the RACE reads. The data hold approximately 75,000 distinct CDR3 sequences, with 8.5% observed a single time. CDR3 length equals 15 residues. Trimming left V 0 bases short and J 2 bases short, with 14 bases between. CDR1 is DFQATT and CDR2 is SNEGSKA in the germline V gene (reference sequence). This clonotype was detected a few times. Its target is unknown. Specified time point: patch test 2, 6 weeks after DPC sensitization. Treatment: therapeutic diphenylcyclopropenone sensitization with weekly scalp DPC. Material: whole blood, obtained in connection with sensitization to the hapten diphenylcyclopropenone (DPC). This receptor was identified in a woman aged 50 to 65 with alopecia areata. Some clones in this sample may be carry-over from other donors' samples. The chain uses TRBV20-1 and TRBJ2-7; D remains unclear. CDR3 protein: CSARDMGTRPYEQYF. In DNA form, the CDR3 reads TGCAGTGCTAGAGATATGGGAACTCGTCCCTACGAGCAGTACTTC.